This T cell receptor (beta chain) stems from a study of T-cell memory formation after mild COVID-19. Whole-study context: Across donors, TCR clusters were largely donor specific.

Findings and limits, study-wide: The pre-infection memory compartment contained some responding clones, suggesting cross-reactive memory joined.

CDR3 length equals 17 residues. J gave up 4 bases and V 2 bases, and 9 bases lay outside the gene matches. Germline assignment: CDR1 MNHNY and CDR2 SVGAGI (reference sequence). TCRdb re-derived calls from the 5' RACE reads in MiXCR, one entry per CDR3 protein. This sample has a few hundred thousand distinct CDR3 sequences, with approximately 15% found just once. Concerning this clonotype: No antigen is known for it.

This sequence joins TRBV6-6 and TRBJ2-3; TRBD2 matches 10 bases. This TCR came from a man between 18 and 35 years old who had mild COVID-19 (a few samples of this study predate the infection). Cell type and time point are not known. The sequenced sample consisted of PBMCs or a T cell subset sorted from them (not recorded which). The CDR3 DNA reads as TGTGCCAGCAGTTACGCGGCTAGCGGGGGCCCCTCAGATACGCAGTATTTT. Its translation is CASSYAASGGPSDTQYF.